One T cell receptor beta chain is described in this entry. Its antigen is as yet unknown. The CDR3 covers 14 residues. CDR1 and CDR2 (germline): DFQATT, SNEGSKA (reference sequence). cDNA synthesis was performed in eight separate reactions for each sample. TCRdb re-called the 5' RACE reads and catalogs CDR3 proteins one per entry, DNA excluded. Its table records about 210,000 distinct CDR3 sequences. The sample comes from a study of monozygotic twins with inflammatory bowel disease. Overall study findings and caveats: Repertoire similarity did not separate concordant from discordant twins, possibly from limited power. The inverse Simpson measure of TCRbeta diversity was lower in IBD patients than in healthy co-twins. Some repertoire variability may stem from patients' differing immunosuppressive treatments.

The sequencing input was blood. The chain recombines TRBV20-1 with TRBJ2-7; TCRdb calls TRBD1, which cannot be checked without DNA. The clonotype was recovered from a human donor with ulcerative colitis or Crohn's disease, or a healthy co-twin of an affected twin (not recorded which). The CDR3: CSARGGVSSYEQYF.